This T cell receptor (beta chain) was sequenced during a study of T cells in Graves' hyperthyroidism and ophthalmopathy. About the study: Peripheral blood specimens were obtained at initial diagnosis, prior to any treatment.

Amplification of TCR beta CDR3 regions used RNA as the template. TCR CDR3 regions were first amplified by RT-PCR with HTBI primers. TCRdb re-analysed the multiplex PCR reads in MiXCR, keeping a single row per CDR3 protein. The table lists about 480,000 distinct CDR3 sequences, approximately 15% of them singletons. The CDR3 has 13 amino acids. Germline loops: CDR1 MNHNS, CDR2 SASEGT. V was cut by 9 bases and J by 0 bases, with 11 bases left in between. Absence of ophthalmopathy progression within 18 months defined stable Graves' hyperthyroidism. Patients aged 18 to 65 had newly diagnosed hyperthyroidism that had lasted under 2 months. Investigators excluded patients with uncontrolled infection, other autoimmune disease, pregnancy or lactation.

The sequence came from a woman between 18 and 29 years old with Graves' hyperthyroidism. This chain joins TRBV6-1 and TRBJ1-1; D not resolved. The specimen sequenced was blood. The CDR3 sequence: CARRVNLNTEAFF. Here the CDR3 DNA reads TGTGCCAGACGGGTGAATTTGAACACTGAAGCTTTCTTT.